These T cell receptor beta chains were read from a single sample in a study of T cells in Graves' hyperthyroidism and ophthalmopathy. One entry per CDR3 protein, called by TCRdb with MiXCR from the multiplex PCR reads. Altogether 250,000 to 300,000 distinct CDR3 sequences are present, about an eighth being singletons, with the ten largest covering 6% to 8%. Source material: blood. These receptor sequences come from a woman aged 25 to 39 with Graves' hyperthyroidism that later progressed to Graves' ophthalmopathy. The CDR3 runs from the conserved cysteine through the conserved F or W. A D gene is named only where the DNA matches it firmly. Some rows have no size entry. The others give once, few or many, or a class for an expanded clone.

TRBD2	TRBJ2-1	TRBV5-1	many	TGCGCCAGCAGCTTGGGACTAGCGGGAGGCCTCAGCTCCTACAATGAGCAGTTCTTC	CASSLGLAGGLSSYNEQFF
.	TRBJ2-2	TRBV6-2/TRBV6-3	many	TGTGCCAGCAGTTACTTAGTATCCGGGGAGCTGTTTTTT	CASSYLVSGELFF
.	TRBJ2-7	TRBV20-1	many	TGCAGTGCTCCCCCCTACGAGCAGTACTTC	CSAPPYEQYF
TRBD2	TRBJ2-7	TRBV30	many	TGTGCCTGGAACCACGGGGGGAACGAGCAGTACTTC	CAWNHGGNEQYF
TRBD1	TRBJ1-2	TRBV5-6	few	TGTGCCAGCGCCTTTACAGGGGGCGATGGCTACACCTTC	CASAFTGGDGYTF
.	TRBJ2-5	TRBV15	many	TGTGCCACCAGCAGTGGGGTCCCCGAGACCCAGTACTTC	CATSSGVPETQYF
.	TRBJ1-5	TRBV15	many	TGTGCCACCAGCACTGGGACGGACGGTCAGCCCCAGCATTTT	CATSTGTDGQPQHF
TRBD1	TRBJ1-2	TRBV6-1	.	TGTGCCAGCAGTCCACCGAGGGGGCATGGCTACACCTTC	CASSPPRGHGYTF
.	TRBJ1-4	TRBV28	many	TGTGCCAGCACCTCGGGGGGTCTTAATGAAAAACTGTTTTTT	CASTSGGLNEKLFF
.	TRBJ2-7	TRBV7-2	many	TGTGCCAGCAGCTCCCCAGCGGATAAACCAACCTACGAGCAGTACTTC	CASSSPADKPTYEQYF
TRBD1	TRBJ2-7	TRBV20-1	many	TGCAGCCCGATAGTACAGGGGGCCAGGGAGCAGTACTTC	CSPIVQGAREQYF
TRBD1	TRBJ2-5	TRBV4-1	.	TGCGCCAGCAGCCGACTCGGACAGGGCCGGCAAAAAGAGACCCAGTACTTC	CASSRLGQGRQKETQYF
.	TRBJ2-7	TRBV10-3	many	TGTGCCATCAGTGAGTCTTTCTCTCGCCACGAGCAGTACTTC	CAISESFSRHEQYF
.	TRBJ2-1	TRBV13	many	TGTGCCAGCAGCTTTTTGGGGGACAATGAGCAGTTCTTC	CASSFLGDNEQFF
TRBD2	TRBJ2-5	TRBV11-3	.	TGTGCCAGCAGCTCAGCGGGACTAGCGGGAGGACAAGAGACCCAGTACTTC	CASSSAGLAGGQETQYF
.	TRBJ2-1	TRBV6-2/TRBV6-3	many	TGTGCCAGCAGTCAATCCACCAGGGGATTATCCTACAATGAGCAGTTCTTC	CASSQSTRGLSYNEQFF
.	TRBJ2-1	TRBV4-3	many	TGCGCCAGCAGCCAAGATGGCGGTCCGGTCAATGAGCAGTTCTTC	CASSQDGGPVNEQFF
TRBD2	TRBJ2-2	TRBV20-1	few	TGCAGTGCAGAGAGTGGCGGGAGGGTAGCCGGGGAGCTGTTTTTT	CSAESGGRVAGELFF
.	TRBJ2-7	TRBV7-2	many	TGTGCCAGCAGCTTAGAGGGAGGACTTTTCGAGCAGTACTTC	CASSLEGGLFEQYF
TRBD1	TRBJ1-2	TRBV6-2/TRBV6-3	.	TGTGCCAGCAGTACTGGCGGGACAGGGGATGGCTACACCTTC	CASSTGGTGDGYTF
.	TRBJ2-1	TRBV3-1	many	TGTGCCAGCACAATGTCCAATGAGCAGTTCTTC	CASTMSNEQFF
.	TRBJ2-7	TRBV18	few	TGTGCCAGCTCACCGGGGCAGGGCGCCTACGATCAGTACTTC	CASSPGQGAYDQYF
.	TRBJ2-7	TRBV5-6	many	TGTGCCAGCAGCTGGGGGATTACCTACGAGCAGTACTTC	CASSWGITYEQYF
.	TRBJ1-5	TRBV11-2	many	TGTGCCAGCAGCTTAGACGGGGCAGGACAGCCCCAGCATTTT	CASSLDGAGQPQHF
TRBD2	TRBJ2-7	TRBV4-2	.	TGTGCCAGCAGCCGGAGCATTGGTCCTTTAGCGGGAGGGCCCCCCTACGAGCAGTACTTC	CASSRSIGPLAGGPPYEQYF
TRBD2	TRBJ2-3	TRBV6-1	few	TGTGCCAGCAGGATGACTAGCCCCACAGATACGCAGTATTTT	CASRMTSPTDTQYF
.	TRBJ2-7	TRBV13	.	TGTGCCAGCAGCCAAGATCGGCTAGCCGCCTCCTACGAGCAGTACTTC	CASSQDRLAASYEQYF
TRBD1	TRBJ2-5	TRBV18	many	TGTGCCAGCTCACCACGGGAAGACCACAGGGGATGGCAAGAGACCCAGTACTTC	CASSPREDHRGWQETQYF
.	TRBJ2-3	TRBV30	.	TGTGCCTGGAGTGGGCTCGCCGATACGCAGTATTTT	CAWSGLADTQYF
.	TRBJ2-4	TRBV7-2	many	TGTGCCAGCAGTTTCCCGGGCGGACTAGCCAAAAACATTCAGTACTTC	CASSFPGGLAKNIQYF
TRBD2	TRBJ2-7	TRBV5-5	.	TGTGCCAGCAGCTTGTCGCCAGCGGGAGTCTACGAGCAGTACTTC	CASSLSPAGVYEQYF
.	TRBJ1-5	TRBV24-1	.	TGTGCCACCAGTGGCCAGACTAATCAGCCCCAGCATTTT	CATSGQTNQPQHF
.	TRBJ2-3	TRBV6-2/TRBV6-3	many	TGTGCCAGCAGACCGGGACAACCACAAGATACGCAGTATTTT	CASRPGQPQDTQYF
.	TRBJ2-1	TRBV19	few	TGTGCCAGTAGTAGCCCCCCCGGGACACTCACCGATGAGCAGTTCTTC	CASSSPPGTLTDEQFF
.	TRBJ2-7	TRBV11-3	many	TGTGCCAGCAGCTCCTTTACTTCGGGGGACGAGCAGTACTTC	CASSSFTSGDEQYF
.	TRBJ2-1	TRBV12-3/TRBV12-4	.	TGTGCCAGCAGTTTCGCCCCTTGGACAGGGGAGACTAGCGGTCGCAATGAGCAGTTCTTC	CASSFAPWTGETSGRNEQFF
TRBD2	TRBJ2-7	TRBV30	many	TGTGCCTGGGAGACCCCGACTAGCGGGAGTTACGAGCAGTACTTC	CAWETPTSGSYEQYF
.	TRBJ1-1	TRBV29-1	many	TGCAGCGTTGAAGGCCTGGTAGGGTTGGCTTTCTTT	CSVEGLVGLAFF
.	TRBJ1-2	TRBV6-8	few	TGTGCCACCCTAACGGGGACGGGAGTAAATGGCTACACCTTC	CATLTGTGVNGYTF